The 27 T cell receptor beta chains given below trace back to one sample, sequenced in a study of T cell changes during pregnancy in multiple sclerosis. Measured with immunoSEQ multiplex PCR; TCRdb has only the in-frame clones, and not every one. The sample contains tens of thousands of clones, 88% of which appear only once. This material consisted of CD8+ T cells from peripheral blood mononuclear cells, taken after pregnancy. Every receptor here comes from a female donor in good health, enrolled as a control in a pregnancy study.

This clone was picked up a small number of times. The rearrangement joins TRBV5-8 to TRBJ2-7, with TRBD1 matching over 7 bases. V was clipped by 4 bases and J by 3 bases; unmatched bases: 7. Germline lookup yields CDR1 SGHTS and CDR2 YDEGEE. There are 14 residues in the CDR3. The CDR3 coding sequence is TGTGCCAGCAGCACAGTGACAGGGTACTACGAGCAGTACTTC. This sequence encodes CASSTVTGYYEQYF.

In this sample, this clone turned up a few times. The V gene is TRBV5-6, the J gene TRBJ1-1, with D maybe TRBD1 (5 bases). Trimming cost V 0 bases and J 1 base, with 10 bases left between them. The CDR3 sequence is 15 residues long. CDR1 and CDR2 from the germline V gene are SGHDT and YYEEEE. The CDR3 is CASSLEGWRNTEAFF. In nucleotides, the CDR3 is TGTGCCAGCAGCTTGGAGGGGTGGCGGAACACTGAAGCTTTCTTT.

The chain uses TRBV4-3 and TRBJ1-6; 7 positions agree with TRBD1. The CDR3 totals 18 residues. The V and J ends lost 0 bases and 4 bases, in that order; junction bases with no gene match: 9. Germline CDR1 is LGHNA and CDR2 is YSLEER. Here the CDR3 reads CASSQDHGRGSYNSPLHF. For the CDR3, the DNA is TGCGCCAGCAGCCAAGATCACGGCAGGGGGTCTTATAATTCACCCCTCCACTTT.

On this clone: One end of the junction varies from germline; a read error may be responsible. The chain is built from TRBV2 and TRBJ1-2; perhaps TRBD1 as D (5 bases). Germline V gene data show CDR1 as SNHLY and CDR2 as FYNNEI. This CDR3 has 13 amino acids. The chain's CDR3 is CASSAGQNYGYTF. Here the CDR3 DNA reads TGTGCCAGCAGCGCGGGGCAAAACTACGGCTACACCTTC.

V is TRBV27 and J is TRBJ2-3, with TRBD2 matching 13 bases. This CDR3 comprises 18 residues. CDR1 is MNHEY and CDR2 is SMNVEV in the germline V gene (reference sequence). With 4 bases clipped from V and 2 bases from J, the junction kept 9 bases outside the gene matches. The CDR3 region has the DNA TGTGCCAGCAGTTCCCCCCGGACTAGCGGGAGAGTCACAGATACGCAGTATTTT. Encoded protein: CASSSPRTSGRVTDTQYF.

CDR3 in amino acids: CASSLAVMNTEAFF. For the CDR3, the DNA is TGCGCCAGCAGCTTGGCAGTCATGAACACTGAAGCTTTCTTT. The chain joins TRBV5-1 to TRBJ1-1; D gene ambiguous. The CDR3 runs to 14 residues. Germline CDR1 is SGHRS and CDR2 is YFSETQ. The V gene lost 0 bases and the J gene lost 0 bases, with 6 bases spanning the gap.

V usage is TRBV5-4 and J usage is TRBJ2-7, with no clear D. The V end lost 0 bases, the J end lost 2 bases, and 6 bases lay between the germline ends. Germline V gene lookup returns CDR1 SGHNT and CDR2 YYREEE (reference sequence). The CDR3 runs to 13 residues. The CDR3 reads CASSLADTYEQYF. The CDR3 coding sequence is TGTGCCAGCAGCTTGGCAGATACCTACGAGCAGTACTTC.

The sample holds one count of this clone. The chain links TRBV5-8 to TRBJ2-5; 12 positions agree with TRBD2. Germline V lookup: CDR1 SGHTS, CDR2 YDEGEE. V shed 1 base and J 5 bases; nucleotides not matched to a gene: 9. This CDR3 is 17 amino acids long. CDR3 nucleotide sequence: TGTGCCAGCAGCTTGTGGACTAGCGGGGTTCCAGAGGAGACCCAGTACTTC. It encodes CASSLWTSGVPEETQYF.

The chain employs TRBV6-1 and TRBJ1-1, with 9 bases identical to TRBD1. The germline gives CDR1 MNHNS, CDR2 SASEGT. This CDR3 spans 15 amino acids. The V and J ends lost 6 bases and 1 base, in that order; junction bases with no gene match: 6. CDR3 nucleotides: TGTGCCAGCAGCTCCCCGACAGGGGGGAACACTGAAGCTTTCTTT. Encoded protein: CASSSPTGGNTEAFF.

The chain links TRBV6-1 to TRBJ2-2, with D possibly matching TRBD2 (6 bases). CDR3 length: 13 amino acids. Looked up from germline, CDR1 is MNHNS and CDR2 is SASEGT. Trimming removed 6 bases from V and 9 bases from J, with 14 bases in between. The CDR3 DNA sequence: TGTGCCAGCAGGGCTGCCGGGGGTCGGGAGCTGTTTTTT. Translated: CASRAAGGRELFF.

V and J are TRBV4-1 and TRBJ2-7, with TRBD1 as a possible D gene (5 bases). V shed 1 base and J shed 7 bases, with 14 bases lying between them. CDR1 is MGHRA, CDR2 YSYEKL, per germline. The length of the CDR3 is 14 residues. Here the CDR3 reads CASSQVVPSGEQYF. The CDR3 coding sequence is TGCGCCAGCAGCCAAGTAGTTCCTTCAGGGGAGCAGTACTTC.

The chain links TRBV6-5 to TRBJ1-2; 9 positions match TRBD1. Germline V gives CDR1 MNHEY, CDR2 SVGAGI. The CDR3 consists of 14 residues. With 4 bases clipped from V and 5 bases from J, the junction kept 5 bases outside the gene matches. CDR3 in DNA: TGTGCCAGCAGTTGGGGACAGGGCCCTTATGGCTACACCTTC. Encoded protein: CASSWGQGPYGYTF.

CDR3 sequence: CASSLKGLNTDTQYF. DNA of the CDR3: TGTGCCAGCAGCTTAAAGGGACTTAACACAGATACGCAGTATTTT. This sequence joins TRBV4-2 and TRBJ2-3; D may be TRBD2 (6 bases). Between the trimmed V and J ends, which lost 5 bases and 2 bases, there was a span of 14 bases. The CDR3 is made up of 15 amino acids. The germline V gene has CDR1 LGHNA and CDR2 YNFKEQ.

The chain combines TRBV4-3 with TRBJ2-5, with 9 positions matching TRBD2. The CDR3 runs 16 residues. CDR1 is LGHNA and CDR2 is YSLEER in the germline V gene. The trim removed 0 bases at V and 5 bases at J, leaving 7 bases unmatched. The CDR3 here is CASSQDWAGGPETQYF. The CDR3 DNA reads TGCGCCAGCAGCCAAGATTGGGCGGGGGGGCCGGAGACCCAGTACTTC.

The CDR3 DNA is TGTGCCAGTGCTCACAGGGGTCGGGACTATGGCTACACCTTC. Its protein is CASAHRGRDYGYTF. The gene calls are TRBV19 and TRBJ1-2, with 7 bases fitting TRBD1. J was trimmed by 3 bases and V by 8 bases; bases with no gene match: 9. This CDR3 has 14 amino acids. CDR1 and CDR2 from the germline V gene are LNHDA and SQIVND (reference sequence).

The V and J genes are TRBV7-6 and TRBJ1-2, with 9 bases lining up with TRBD1. CDR1 is SGHVS, CDR2 FNYEAQ, per germline. The CDR3 runs to 15 residues. The V and J ends lost 2 bases and 6 bases, in that order; junction bases with no gene match: 7. CDR3 DNA: TGTGCCAGCAGCTTATTAGGGGGGGACAGGGATGGCTACACCTTC. Translated: CASSLLGGDRDGYTF.

As concerns this clone: A junction boundary mismatches the germline segment, possibly from a read error. The chain employs TRBV6-1 and TRBJ1-2, with D maybe TRBD1 (5 bases). This CDR3 has 16 residues. Germline values: CDR1 MNHNS, CDR2 SASEGT. The CDR3 sequence is CASSGAGGDAKYGYTF. The CDR3 DNA sequence: TGTGCCAGCAGTGGGGCGGGGGGAGATGCTAAGTATGGCTACACCTTC.

V is TRBV2 and J is TRBJ2-2; perhaps TRBD2 as D (6 bases). The CDR3 runs to 16 residues. Per germline, CDR1 SNHLY and CDR2 FYNNEI. Trimming removed 4 bases at V and 6 bases at J, with 18 bases between. Written as DNA, the CDR3 is TGTGCCAGCAGTGTAGACGGACCGGGGGACCCCGGGGAGCTGTTTTTT. It codes for CASSVDGPGDPGELFF.

Here the CDR3 DNA reads TGTGCCAGCAGCTATACAGGGGCTCGTGAAAAACTGTTTTTT. Its translation is CASSYTGAREKLFF. The V and J genes are TRBV7-2 and TRBJ1-4; the match to TRBD1 covers 7 bases. The germline V gene encodes CDR1 SGHTA and CDR2 FQGNSA. The V gene end was trimmed by 4 bases and the J gene end by 7 bases; junction bases not matched to a gene: 6. The CDR3 spans 14 residues.

CDR3 nucleotides: TGTGCCAGCAGCCCCCGGGGGACCCAGGAGACCCAGTACTTC. Its translation: CASSPRGTQETQYF. This sequence joins TRBV28 and TRBJ2-5, with D perhaps matching TRBD2 (6 bases). The V end lost 6 bases, the J end lost 5 bases, and 16 bases lay between the germline ends. The CDR3 totals 14 residues. Germline lookup yields CDR1 MDHEN and CDR2 SYDVKM.

The chain recombines TRBV6-1 with TRBJ2-5, with 9 nucleotides matching TRBD1. The germline CDR1 and CDR2 sequences are MNHNS and SASEGT. CDR3 length equals 15 residues. The trim removed 5 bases at V and 1 base at J, leaving 5 bases unmatched. CDR3 amino acids: CASSTETGGQETQYF. DNA of the CDR3: TGTGCCAGCAGTACCGAGACAGGGGGCCAAGAGACCCAGTACTTC.

V is TRBV28 and J is TRBJ2-7; D may be TRBD1 (5 bases). The V gene lost 8 bases and the J gene lost 0 bases, with 8 bases spanning the gap. Germline CDR1 is MDHEN and CDR2 is SYDVKM. The CDR3 covers 12 residues. The CDR3 here is CASQDSSYEQYF. CDR3 DNA: TGTGCCAGCCAAGACAGCTCCTACGAGCAGTACTTC.

DNA of the CDR3: TGCGCCAGCAGCCAAGACGGCGGCCTCACTGGAAACACCATATATTTT. This gives the protein CASSQDGGLTGNTIYF. The J gene is TRBJ1-3, the V gene TRBV4-3; no firm D call. This CDR3 region has 16 residues. Germline V lookup: CDR1 LGHNA, CDR2 YSLEER. V was pared by 0 bases and J by 2 bases, with 11 bases between.

Notes on this clone: One end of the junction does not line up with germline, which may come from a read error. The rearrangement links TRBV7-7 to TRBJ2-2; D may be TRBD1 (7 bases). Germline CDR1 is SSHAT and CDR2 is FNYEAQ (reference sequence). The CDR3 sequence is 15 residues long. For the CDR3, the DNA is TGTGCTAGCAGCCCCGGAGGGGGCAAGACCGGGGAGCTGTTTTTT. Translating gives CASSPGGGKTGELFF. The full variable domain, its missing parts supplied by reference TRBV7-7 and TRBJ2-2, is GAGVSQSPRYKVTKRGQDVTLRCDPISSHATLYWYQQALGQGPEFLTYFNYEAQPDKSGLPSDRFSAERPEGSISTLTIQRTEQRDSAMYRCASSPGGGKTGELFFGEGSRLTVL.

The chain has TRBV7-9 and TRBJ1-1, with 8 bases aligning to TRBD1. The germline V gene encodes CDR1 SEHNR and CDR2 FQNEAQ (reference sequence). The CDR3 contains 15 residues. The V segment lost 11 bases and the J segment 11 bases; nucleotides outside the gene matches: 22. CDR3: CAGFSGAGGPPGAFF. CDR3 in DNA: TGTGCCGGCTTCTCCGGGGCAGGGGGCCCGCCGGGCGCTTTCTTT.

CDR3 coding DNA: TGCGCCAGCAGCCAAAGACAGGGGGCAAGAGATACGCAGTATTTT. Amino acids: CASSQRQGARDTQYF. The gene calls are TRBV4-3 and TRBJ2-3; 10 bases agree with TRBD1. Per the germline V gene, CDR1 is LGHNA and CDR2 is YSLEER. The CDR3 extends over 15 amino acids. J was trimmed by 5 bases and V by 2 bases; bases with no gene match: 4.

The rearrangement uses TRBV27 and TRBJ1-1; 7 bases map to TRBD1. The CDR3 contains 13 residues. After removal of 5 bases from V and 3 bases from J, the junction contained 3 bases not matched to a gene. CDR1 MNHEY and CDR2 SMNVEV come from the germline V gene (reference sequence). The CDR3 region is CASSPTGYTEAFF. In DNA, the CDR3 is TGTGCCAGCAGTCCGACAGGGTACACTGAAGCTTTCTTT.